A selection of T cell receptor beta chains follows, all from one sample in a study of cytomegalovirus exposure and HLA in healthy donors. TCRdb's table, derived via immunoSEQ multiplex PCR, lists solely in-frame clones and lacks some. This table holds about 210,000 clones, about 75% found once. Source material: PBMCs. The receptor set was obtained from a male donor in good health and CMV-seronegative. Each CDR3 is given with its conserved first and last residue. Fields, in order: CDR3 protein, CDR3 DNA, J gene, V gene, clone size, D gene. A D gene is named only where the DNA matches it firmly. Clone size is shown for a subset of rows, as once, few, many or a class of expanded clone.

CASSPSRAYEQYF,TGTGCCAGCTCACCGTCCCGGGCCTACGAGCAGTACTTC,TRBJ2-7,TRBV18,few,NA
CASSVSAVANTGELFF,TGTGCCAGCAGCGTGTCGGCGGTCGCGAACACCGGGGAGCTGTTTTTT,TRBJ2-2,TRBV9,NA,NA
CASSDLAGLKETQYF,TGTGCCAGCAGCGACTTAGCGGGGCTTAAAGAGACCCAGTACTTC,TRBJ2-5,TRBV9,NA,TRBD2
CASSLALGGGEGNTIYF,TGTGCCAGCAGCTTAGCGCTGGGAGGGGGGGAAGGAAACACCATATATTTT,TRBJ1-3,TRBV7-2,NA,NA
CASSQKGASGSADTQYF,TGCGCCAGCAGTCAGAAGGGGGCTAGCGGGAGCGCGGATACGCAGTATTTT,TRBJ2-3,TRBV23-1,NA,TRBD2
CSVAELYSYEQYF,TGCAGCGTTGCGGAGTTATACTCCTACGAGCAGTACTTC,TRBJ2-7,TRBV29-1,NA,NA
CASSLRTASYNSPLHF,TGCGCCAGCAGCTTGAGGACAGCCTCCTATAATTCACCCCTCCACTTT,TRBJ1-6,TRBV5-1,NA,NA
CATSRDPGWGKLFF,TGTGCCACCAGCAGAGATCCGGGGTGGGGAAAACTGTTTTTT,TRBJ1-4,TRBV15,NA,NA
CASSPGSSYEQYF,TGTGCCAGCTCACCGGGCAGCTCCTACGAGCAGTACTTC,TRBJ2-7,TRBV18,NA,NA
CASSYGGNTEAFF,TGTGCCAGCAGTTACGGGGGCAACACTGAAGCTTTCTTT,TRBJ1-1,TRBV6-5,NA,NA
CASSAGLGSSYNEQFF,TGTGCCAGCAGCGCCGGGCTCGGGAGCTCCTACAATGAGCAGTTCTTC,TRBJ2-1,TRBV9,once,NA
CASSYRRELGETQYF,TGTGCCAGCAGTTACCGGAGGGAGCTGGGAGAGACCCAGTACTTC,TRBJ2-5,TRBV6-6,NA,NA